Below, 28 T cell receptor beta chains from the same sample are listed, as sequenced in a study of regulatory T cells in long-lasting Graves disease (dated by TCRdb to about 2021). Library prep was done by multiplex PCR. The instrument given in TCRdb is Illumina HiSeq 4000. TCR beta libraries were built with iRepertoire HTBI primers and Arm-PCR amplification of CDR3 regions. TCRdb applied fastp at Q25 and MiXCR to the public reads, then kept only in-frame beta chains. Rows with a matching CDR3 protein are joined into one entry that keeps the most common DNA and genes. Recorded for this sample are some 460,000 distinct CDR3 sequences; about a sixth of them occurred a single time. 9.5% to 15% of the sample is taken by the ten largest. Sample time point, as interpreted from the label and publication: newly diagnosed GD, antithyroid drugs for less than 3 months. RNA was extracted from PBMCs in TRIzol for both TCR sequencing and RNA sequencing.

The same data also went into a second study, on T cells in Graves' hyperthyroidism and ophthalmopathy.

This material consisted of peripheral blood mononuclear cells (PBMCs), taken at new diagnosis, from a patient treated with antithyroid drugs. The receptors derive from a man aged 40-55 years with Graves disease. Donor details come from another sample of the same person, matched by shared clones.

This clonotype was found many times. V usage is TRBV5-4 and J usage is TRBJ2-2; D is unresolved. The CDR3 runs 15 residues. Per the germline V gene, CDR1 is SGHNT and CDR2 is YYREEE (reference sequence). The ends were cut back, 4 bases at V and 0 bases at J, with 10 bases in the middle. CDR3 DNA sequence: TGTGCCAGCAGCACATCCTCCACGAACACCGGGGAGCTGTTTTTT. It translates to CASSTSSTNTGELFF.

This clonotype was recorded once. It may be a read error: a sequence one base away is much more abundant. The chain joins TRBV12-3 or TRBV12-4 to TRBJ2-7, with TRBD2 matching over 8 bases. The CDR3 runs 20 residues. Trimming took 3 bases from V and 7 from J; bases not matched to a gene: 26. The CDR3 bases are TGTGCCAGCAGTTTCGAGGGGCTGGCAGCGGGGGATGTCTCCTACAATGAGCAGTACTTC. This sequence encodes CASSFEGLAAGDVSYNEQYF.

This clonotype appeared a few times. The rearrangement links TRBV6-5 to TRBJ2-6; weak D call: TRBD2 (6 bases). The CDR3 length is 16 residues. Germline V gene data show CDR1 as MNHEY and CDR2 as SVGAGI. V lost 0 bases to trimming and J lost 0 bases, with 6 bases between them. The CDR3 sequence: CASSYSGGSGANVLTF. The DNA for the CDR3 is TGTGCCAGCAGTTACTCGGGAGGCTCTGGGGCCAACGTCCTGACTTTC.

Ten or more counts support this clonotype. The CDR3 is CATSREVRRGHSNQPQHF. As DNA, the CDR3 is TGTGCCACCAGCAGAGAAGTACGCAGGGGGCATAGCAATCAGCCCCAGCATTTT. The chain has TRBV15 and TRBJ1-5; 8 bases are shared with TRBD1. This CDR3 spans 18 amino acids. Germline CDR1 and CDR2: LNHNV and YYDKDF (reference sequence). V was clipped by 0 bases and J by 0 bases; unmatched bases: 7.

The table lists this clonotype with a few counts. V is TRBV6-2 or TRBV6-3 and J is TRBJ1-3; D uncertain. Germline V gene data show CDR1 as MNHEY and CDR2 as SVGEGT. The CDR3 extends over 14 amino acids. V was pared by 5 bases and J by 4 bases, with 12 bases between. The CDR3 spells CASSAGFEGNTIYF. CDR3 sequence (DNA): TGTGCCAGCAGTGCCGGCTTCGAGGGAAACACCATATATTTT.

This clonotype was seen many times. J is TRBJ2-5 and V is TRBV10-3; D possibly corresponds to TRBD2 (5 bases). The CDR3 consists of 16 residues. Trimming shortened V by 4 bases and J by 0 bases, and 15 bases separated the two germline ends. The germline gives CDR1 ENHRY, CDR2 SYGVKD. CDR3 residues: CAISALAGGYQETQYF. CDR3 nucleotides: TGTGCCATCAGTGCCTTGGCCGGCGGGTACCAAGAGACCCAGTACTTC.

There are many counts of this clonotype. The genes are TRBV4-2 and TRBJ2-2; D is uncertain. Germline V gene sequence: CDR1 LGHNA, CDR2 YNFKEQ. The V and J ends lost 4 bases and 8 bases respectively, with 14 bases between them. The CDR3 is 14 residues long. CDR3 DNA sequence: TGTGCCAGCAGCCTAGTTAAACGGGCTGGGGAGCTGTTTTTT. Translated: CASSLVKRAGELFF.

Ten or more counts support this clonotype. The CDR3, as DNA: TGTGCAGCGGGCGGGAGAGAACACGAGCAGTACTTC. Translation gives CAAGGREHEQYF. The chain carries TRBV7-9 and TRBJ2-7; 7 nucleotides align to TRBD2. Germline loops: CDR1 SEHNR, CDR2 FQNEAQ (reference sequence). The CDR3 consists of 12 residues.

The chain employs TRBV7-9 and TRBJ2-7, with D unresolved. CDR1 and CDR2 from the germline V gene are SEHNR and FQNEAQ (reference sequence). The CDR3 has 17 amino acids. V was cut by 1 base and J by 5 bases, with 21 bases left in between. The DNA of the CDR3 is TGTGCCAGCAGCTTAGATTACGGTCGGAAGATCTCGGACGAGCAGTACTTC. Translated, it gives CASSLDYGRKISDEQYF.

This clonotype has at least ten counts. The chain has TRBV6-1 and TRBJ2-7; D tentatively fits TRBD1 or TRBD2 (6 bases each). V was cut by 1 base and J by 4 bases, with 11 bases left in between. From germline, CDR1 is MNHNS and CDR2 SASEGT. The CDR3 extends over 14 amino acids. This CDR3 is CASSEGLGGYEQYF. The CDR3 DNA follows: TGTGCCAGCAGTGAAGGCCTAGGGGGGTACGAGCAGTACTTC.

This clonotype has a count of ten or more. The chain employs TRBV12-3 or TRBV12-4 and TRBJ1-1; 7 nucleotides agree with TRBD1. V shed 5 bases, J shed 3 bases, and the junction held 9 bases outside the gene matches. The length of the CDR3 is 15 residues. The CDR3 region is CASSPWEGAHTEAFF. The CDR3 DNA reads TGTGCCAGCAGTCCATGGGAGGGGGCCCACACTGAAGCTTTCTTT.

The chain carries TRBV10-3 and TRBJ2-5, with 9 bases identical to TRBD2. The J call may be faulty, since TRBJ2-1 better matches the DNA end. Germline V gives CDR1 ENHRY, CDR2 SYGVKD. This CDR3 is built from 13 residues. This CDR3 is CAFMAEREAEQFF. The CDR3 bases are TGTGCCTTCATGGCGGAGCGGGAGGCTGAGCAGTTCTTC.

In its sample, this clonotype was seen many times. The chain couples TRBV6-1 to TRBJ1-6; D is unclear. V lost 3 bases and J 9 bases, leaving 3 bases between the germline ends. From germline, CDR1 is MNHNS and CDR2 SASEGT. The CDR3 is 11 residues long. The CDR3 coding sequence is TGTGCCAGCAGTGATAGTTCACCCCTCCACTTT. Its protein is CASSDSSPLHF.

The chain couples TRBV19 to TRBJ1-5; TRBD1 might be the D (5 bases). V lost 4 bases to trimming and J lost 4 bases, with 8 bases between them. The germline gives CDR1 LNHDA, CDR2 SQIVND (reference sequence). CDR3 size: 13 residues. Here the CDR3 DNA reads TGTGCCAGTAGTAACAACAGGAATCAGCCCCAGCATTTT. Its translation is CASSNNRNQPQHF.

This clonotype was counted ten times or more. V and J are TRBV28 and TRBJ2-5; 7 nucleotides match TRBD1. Germline V lookup: CDR1 MDHEN, CDR2 SYDVKM. The CDR3 extends over 13 amino acids. Unmatched junction bases numbered 6, after V lost 6 bases and J lost 5 bases. CDR3 protein: CASRLPTGETQYF. The CDR3 nucleotides read TGTGCCAGCAGACTCCCGACAGGGGAGACCCAGTACTTC.

This clonotype has a handful of counts. Being one base from a much bigger clone, this may be a read error. The chain recombines TRBV30 with TRBJ1-2; D is undetermined. CDR3 length equals 11 residues. Trimming stripped 4 bases from V and 8 bases from J, with 11 bases between. Germline V gene data show CDR1 as GTSNPN and CDR2 as SVGIG (reference sequence). CDR3 sequence: CAWILFGGYTF. CDR3 coding DNA: TGTGCCTGGATTTTATTCGGCGGCTACACCTTC.

This clonotype was picked up a small number of times. The chain is built from TRBV24-1 and TRBJ2-3, with D uncertain. The CDR3 contains 14 residues. Trimming shortened V by 3 bases and J by 0 bases, and 6 bases separated the two germline ends. Germline assignment: CDR1 KGHDR and CDR2 SFDVKD. The CDR3 spells CATSDGPSTDTQYF. The CDR3 nucleotides are TGTGCCACCAGTGATGGCCCTAGCACAGATACGCAGTATTTT.

This clonotype was counted many times. The chain has TRBV28 and TRBJ2-7, with D possibly matching TRBD2 (6 bases). CDR1 and CDR2 from the germline V gene are MDHEN and SYDVKM. This CDR3 has 14 residues. Trimming shortened V by 4 bases and J by 6 bases, and 16 bases separated the two germline ends. The CDR3 DNA sequence: TGTGCCAGCAGTTGGTCTGGTAGGCGGGGCGAGCAGTACTTC. Protein product: CASSWSGRRGEQYF.

This chain connects TRBV29-1 to TRBJ2-1; D might be TRBD2 (6 bases). This CDR3 is 15 amino acids long. Germline V gene sequence: CDR1 SQVTM, CDR2 ANQGSEA. The V end was cut by 6 bases, the J end by 8 bases, with 23 bases between. The CDR3 protein is CSVEPRDSVSYEQFF. The CDR3 DNA reads as TGCAGCGTGGAACCCCGGGACTCCGTCTCCTATGAGCAGTTCTTC.

Concerning this clonotype: A read error is possible here, since a much larger clone lies one base away. The chain uses TRBV15 and TRBJ1-2; TRBD1 matches 8 bases. CDR1 LNHNV and CDR2 YYDKDF come from the germline V gene (reference sequence). This CDR3 contains 18 residues. DNA for the CDR3: TGTGCCACCAGCAGAGGAGAACTAGGCCAGGGGGCAAACTGTGGCTACACCTTC. Encoded protein: CATSRGELGQGANCGYTF. The whole variable domain, filled in from reference TRBV15 and TRBJ1-2, reads DAMVIQNPRYQVTQFGKPVTLSCSQTLNHNVMYWYQQKSSQAPKLLFHYYDKDFNNEADTPDNFQSRRPNTSFCFLDIRSPGLGDTAMYLCATSRGELGQGANCGYTFGSGTRLTVV.

The sample holds many counts of this clonotype. This sequence joins TRBV30 and TRBJ1-4, with D perhaps TRBD1 (6 bases). The CDR3 sequence is 14 residues long. Trimming cost V 3 bases and J 2 bases, with 10 bases left between them. The V gene's germline CDR1 is GTSNPN and CDR2 SVGIG (reference sequence). As DNA, the CDR3 is TGTGCCTGGAGCCAGGGGACCACTAATGAAAAACTGTTTTTT. The encoded protein is CAWSQGTTNEKLFF.

This clonotype was counted only a few times. The chain uses TRBV27 and TRBJ1-6; TRBD1 matches 7 bases. In germline, CDR1 is MNHEY, CDR2 SMNVEV (reference sequence). V lost 4 bases and J lost 6; bases outside the gene matches: 3. The CDR3 covers 14 residues. The CDR3 DNA is TGTGCCAGCAGTTCACAGGGGCGTAATTCACCCCTCCACTTT. Its translation: CASSSQGRNSPLHF.

V usage is TRBV7-9 and J usage is TRBJ1-1, with D possibly being TRBD1 (5 bases). Germline-derived CDR1 and CDR2 are SEHNR and FQNEAQ (reference sequence). Deletions cut 1 base from V and 4 bases from J, with 13 bases between. This CDR3 comprises 15 residues. DNA of the CDR3: TGTGCCAGCAGCTTAGGGGGGGTGCAAAGCACTGAAGCTTTCTTT. Its protein product is CASSLGGVQSTEAFF. The full variable domain, rest sourced from reference TRBV7-9 and TRBJ1-1, is DTGVSQNPRHKITKRGQNVTFRCDPISEHNRLYWYRQTLGQGPEFLTYFQNEAQLEKSRLLSDRFSAERPKGSFSTLEIQRTEQGDSAMYLCASSLGGVQSTEAFFGQGTRLTVV.

This clonotype was detected a few times. The chain joins TRBV2 to TRBJ2-3; unclear D gene. This CDR3 is 12 amino acids long. CDR1 is SNHLY, CDR2 FYNNEI, per germline. Trimming took off 6 bases at V and 6 bases at J, with 10 bases between the two ends. CDR3 sequence (DNA): TGTGCCAGCAGGGAAAATGTGGATACGCAGTATTTT. Encoded protein: CASRENVDTQYF.

This clonotype was found many times. The genes are TRBV20-1 and TRBJ2-1; 11 bases map to TRBD2. Germline V CDR1 and CDR2: DFQATT, SNEGSKA (reference sequence). The CDR3 has 18 amino acids. Germline trimming cut 2 bases from V and 3 bases from J; bases unmatched to any gene: 12. The CDR3 here is CSARRLIAGGSFYNEQFF. The CDR3 DNA reads as TGCAGTGCTAGACGCCTCATAGCGGGAGGGTCGTTCTACAATGAGCAGTTCTTC.

This clonotype was recorded a few times. This chain links TRBV25-1 with TRBJ2-7, with 7 bases matching TRBD2. Unmatched junction bases numbered 6, after V lost 5 bases and J lost 5 bases. Germline lookup yields CDR1 MGHDK and CDR2 SYGVNS. This CDR3 region has 13 residues. Written as DNA, the CDR3 is TGTGCCAGCAGTCCCGGGGGGTACCACGAGCAGTACTTC. Amino acids: CASSPGGYHEQYF.

The chain has TRBV7-9 and TRBJ2-7; 9 positions match TRBD1. The trim removed 3 bases at V and 4 bases at J, leaving 10 bases unmatched. Germline V CDR1 and CDR2: SEHNR, FQNEAQ (reference sequence). The CDR3 runs to 16 residues. As DNA, the CDR3 is TGTGCCAGCAGCTTGGACCGACAGGGGGGCCGGTACGAGCAGTACTTC. Residues: CASSLDRQGGRYEQYF.

The chain couples TRBV5-8 to TRBJ1-5, with D possibly matching TRBD1 (5 bases). The germline V gene encodes CDR1 SGHTS and CDR2 YDEGEE. CDR3 length equals 15 residues. Deletions cut 4 bases from V and 0 bases from J, with 11 bases between. This CDR3 is CASSRGLHSNQPQHF. CDR3 DNA: TGTGCCAGCAGCCGGGGACTTCATAGCAATCAGCCCCAGCATTTT. The complete variable domain, with remaining parts taken from reference TRBV5-8 and TRBJ1-5, reads EAGVTQSPTHLIKTRGQQATLRCSPISGHTSVYWYQQALGLGLQFLLWYDEGEERNRGNFPPRFSGRQFPNYSSELNVNALELEDSALYLCASSRGLHSNQPQHFGDGTRLSIL.